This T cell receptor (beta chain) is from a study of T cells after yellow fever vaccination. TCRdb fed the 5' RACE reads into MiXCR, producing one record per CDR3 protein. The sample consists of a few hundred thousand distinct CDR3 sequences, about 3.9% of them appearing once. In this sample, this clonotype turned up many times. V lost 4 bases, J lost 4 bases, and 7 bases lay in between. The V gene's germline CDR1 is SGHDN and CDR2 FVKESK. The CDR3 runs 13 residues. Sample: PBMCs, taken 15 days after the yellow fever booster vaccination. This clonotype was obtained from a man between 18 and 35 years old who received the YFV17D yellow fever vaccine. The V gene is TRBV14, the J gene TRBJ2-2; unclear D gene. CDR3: CASSPRTTGELFF. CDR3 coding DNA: TGTGCCAGCAGCCCCCGTACCACCGGGGAGCTGTTTTTT.